The subject of this entry is one T cell receptor beta chain. Its cognate antigen is unknown. TCRdb keeps only in-frame clones here, not all; method: immunoSEQ multiplex PCR. Among some 120,000 clones listed, about 92% were seen once. V was trimmed by 4 bases and J by 8 bases, leaving 17 bases between them. The CDR3 is made up of 15 amino acids. Looked up from germline, CDR1 is LNHDA and CDR2 is SQIVND (reference sequence). Second doses at about 4 or about 12 weeks were pooled. The record originates from a study of T cell responses to AZD1222 COVID-19 vaccine. Findings and limits, study-wide: Only 5 to 7 AZD1222 recipients were seropositive at baseline. Clonal diversity was possibly underestimated, and the donors were mostly white British, with more females. Spike-specific TCR breadth rose after two AZD1222 doses, and depth rose as well.

The chain is built from TRBV19 and TRBJ1-4, with D hard to call. The input for sequencing was peripheral blood, taken 28 days after the second AZD1222 dose. This TCR was recovered from an adult who received the AZD1222 COVID-19 vaccine. The CDR3: CASSKTRVLNEKLFF. CDR3 nucleotides: TGTGCCAGTAGTAAGACGAGGGTCTTAAACGAAAAACTGTTTTTT.